This entry lists 19 T cell receptor beta chains sequenced from one sample in a study of T cells after yellow fever vaccination. TCRdb re-called the 5' RACE reads through MiXCR, storing one row per CDR3 protein. The table has about 300,000 distinct CDR3 sequences, 7.5% to 9.5% seen once. The starting material was CD4+ T cells sorted from PBMCs, obtained 5 days after the yellow fever booster vaccination. The receptors come from a man aged 18-30 years who received the YFV17D yellow fever vaccine.

This clonotype was detected many times. The chain employs TRBV20-1 and TRBJ1-1, with TRBD1 matching 11 bases. The CDR3 spans 17 residues. Looked up from germline, CDR1 is DFQATT and CDR2 is SNEGSKA (reference sequence). The J segment lost 3 bases and the V segment lost 0 bases, leaving 9 bases of the junction unmatched. Here the CDR3 reads CSARDFVGQGVDTEAFF. CDR3 nucleotide sequence: TGCAGTGCTAGAGATTTTGTGGGACAGGGGGTAGACACTGAAGCTTTCTTT.

The chain couples TRBV18 to TRBJ2-7; 7 bases align to TRBD2. Germline trimming cut 2 bases from V and 7 bases from J; bases unmatched to any gene: 8. CDR1 is KGHSH and CDR2 is LQKENI in the germline V gene. This CDR3 comprises 14 residues. The CDR3 DNA reads as TGTGCCAGCTCACCAGCCTTGCGGGGGACGGAGCAGTACTTC. It yields the protein CASSPALRGTEQYF.

There are many counts of this clonotype. The chain uses TRBV20-1 and TRBJ1-5; 7 bases map to TRBD1. The germline V gene has CDR1 DFQATT and CDR2 SNEGSKA (reference sequence). Trimming at V came to 3 bases and at J to 4 bases, leaving 6 bases not matched to a gene. The CDR3 has 14 residues. The DNA of the CDR3 is TGCAGTGCTAGGCCGGGACAGTCAAATCAGCCCCAGCATTTT. Translating gives CSARPGQSNQPQHF.

This clonotype was recorded many times. The chain has TRBV18 and TRBJ2-6; TRBD1 or TRBD2 may be the D gene (5 bases each). V lost 3 bases and J lost 0, with 15 bases in between. The CDR3 consists of 18 residues. The germline CDR1 and CDR2 sequences are KGHSH and LQKENI. The CDR3 loop reads CASSPRGAGSSGANVLTF. The CDR3 nucleotides are TGTGCCAGCTCACCCCGAGGGGCAGGGTCCTCTGGGGCCAACGTCCTGACTTTC.

The table lists this clonotype with a few counts. The chain has TRBV21-1 and TRBJ1-2; the D call TRBD1 from the table was never checked on the DNA. TRBV21-1 is a listed pseudogene. This CDR3 contains 16 residues. The chain's CDR3 is CASSNYREVGAHGYTF. CDR3 DNA: TGTGCCAGCAGCAACTATAGAGAGGTGGGGGCGCATGGCTACACCTTC.

The chain recombines TRBV9 with TRBJ1-2; 7 bases line up with TRBD1. Trimming took 2 bases from V and 2 from J; bases not matched to a gene: 6. CDR3 size: 15 residues. The germline V gene has CDR1 SGDLS and CDR2 YYNGEE. This CDR3 reads CASSVDPQGNYGYTF. DNA for the CDR3: TGTGCCAGCAGCGTTGACCCACAGGGGAACTATGGCTACACCTTC. Supplemented by reference TRBV9 and TRBJ1-2, the full variable domain reads DSGVTQTPKHLITATGQRVTLRCSPRSGDLSVYWYQQSLDQGLQFLIQYYNGEERAKGNILERFSAQQFPDLHSELNLSSLELGDSALYFCASSVDPQGNYGYTFGSGTRLTVV.

V gene TRBV27 combines with J gene TRBJ2-7; no firm D call. Looked up from germline, CDR1 is MNHEY and CDR2 is SMNVEV (reference sequence). Trimming cost V 3 bases and J 4 bases, with 10 bases left between them. The CDR3 has 13 amino acids. The CDR3 protein is CASSFLPRYEQYF. DNA of the CDR3: TGTGCCAGCAGTTTTCTTCCCCGATACGAGCAGTACTTC.

This chain uses TRBV5-1 with TRBJ2-1, with unresolved D. The CDR3 has 15 residues. The V and J ends lost 0 bases and 0 bases respectively, with 7 bases between them. Germline CDR1 SGHRS, CDR2 YFSETQ. The CDR3 here is CASSLALGSYNEQFF. For the CDR3, the DNA is TGCGCCAGCAGCTTGGCCCTGGGCTCCTACAATGAGCAGTTCTTC. The full variable domain, its missing parts supplied by reference TRBV5-1 and TRBJ2-1, is KAGVTQTPRYLIKTRGQQVTLSCSPISGHRSVSWYQQTPGQGLQFLFEYFSETQRNKGNFPGRFSGRQFSNSRSEMNVSTLELGDSALYLCASSLALGSYNEQFFGPGTRLTVL.

This clonotype was seen repeatedly, ten times or more. The V gene is TRBV7-2, the J gene TRBJ1-5, with 8 bases that match TRBD1. Germline-derived CDR1 and CDR2 are SGHTA and FQGNSA. There are 16 residues in the CDR3. V lost 0 bases to trimming and J lost 5 bases; unmatched junction nucleotides: 6. CDR3 region: CASSLAGGQGYQPQHF. CDR3 nucleotides: TGTGCCAGCAGCTTAGCGGGAGGACAGGGATATCAGCCCCAGCATTTT.

The chain employs TRBV20-1 and TRBJ1-1; a weak D match, TRBD1 (5 bases). CDR1 and CDR2 (germline): DFQATT, SNEGSKA (reference sequence). Trimming removed 3 bases at V and 10 bases at J, with 9 bases between. The CDR3 runs 10 residues. In DNA form, the CDR3 reads TGCAGTGCTAGCTCAGGGACAGCTTTCTTT. Protein sequence: CSASSGTAFF.

The sample holds many counts of this clonotype. This chain joins TRBV18 and TRBJ2-3; D possibly corresponds to TRBD2 (6 bases). Trimming left V 0 bases short and J 4 bases short, with 11 bases between. Germline V lookup: CDR1 KGHSH, CDR2 LQKENI. CDR3 size: 15 residues. The CDR3 bases are TGTGCCAGCTCACCACCGAGGGGAGGCCCAGATACGCAGTATTTT. This sequence encodes CASSPPRGGPDTQYF.

This clonotype was seen more than once but under ten times. The chain recombines TRBV6-5 with TRBJ2-5; D remains ambiguous. The CDR3 runs 15 residues. V was pared by 0 bases and J by 4 bases, with 12 bases between. Germline assignment: CDR1 MNHEY and CDR2 SVGAGI. The CDR3 spells CASSYSGRMGETQYF. The CDR3 DNA is TGTGCCAGCAGTTACTCGGGCCGCATGGGAGAGACCCAGTACTTC.

The table lists this clonotype with a few counts. This sequence joins TRBV2 and TRBJ1-2, with D possibly matching TRBD1 (5 bases). This CDR3 region has 15 residues. Trimming took off 1 base at V and 8 bases at J, with 17 bases between the two ends. Per the germline V gene, CDR1 is SNHLY and CDR2 is FYNNEI. The CDR3 here is CASSEEVVGAGGYTF. CDR3 coding DNA: TGTGCCAGCAGTGAAGAGGTTGTAGGGGCTGGAGGCTACACCTTC.

The chain combines TRBV12-3 or TRBV12-4 with TRBJ1-6; the match to TRBD1 covers 8 bases. The CDR3 extends over 14 amino acids. J lost 8 bases, V lost 4 bases, and 4 bases had no gene match. The CDR3 region is CASSYTGGDSPLHF. As DNA, the CDR3 is TGTGCCAGCAGTTATACAGGGGGAGATTCACCCCTCCACTTT.

This clonotype was observed a handful of times. The rearrangement uses TRBV7-9 and TRBJ2-5; 7 bases are shared with TRBD1. The ends lost 5 bases at V and 4 bases at J; junction bases unmatched: 4. CDR3 length: 13 residues. CDR1 and CDR2 from the germline V gene are SEHNR and FQNEAQ (reference sequence). This CDR3 is CASSQGTVETQYF. The CDR3 bases are TGTGCCAGCAGCCAAGGGACAGTAGAGACCCAGTACTTC.

This clonotype was picked up a small number of times. The rearrangement uses TRBV4-2 and TRBJ2-3, with TRBD1 as a possible D gene (6 bases). Germline V gene sequence: CDR1 LGHNA, CDR2 YNFKEQ. The length of the CDR3 is 14 residues. V lost 2 bases and J lost 3, with 9 bases in between. The CDR3 is CASSQPQGTDTQYF. The CDR3, as DNA: TGTGCCAGCAGCCAACCCCAGGGGACAGATACGCAGTATTTT.

This clonotype showed up just a few times. This rearrangement joins TRBV28 to TRBJ1-1; a weak D match, TRBD1 (6 bases). CDR3 size: 14 residues. The germline V gene encodes CDR1 MDHEN and CDR2 SYDVKM. Trimming pared 2 bases from V and 4 bases from J, leaving 11 bases between. The CDR3 protein is CASSLMHRATEAFF. The CDR3 nucleotides are TGTGCCAGCAGTTTAATGCACAGGGCCACTGAAGCTTTCTTT.

Many counts were recorded for this clonotype. The V gene is TRBV4-3, the J gene TRBJ2-5, with 8 bases identical to TRBD1. The germline gives CDR1 LGHNA, CDR2 YSLEER. The V and J ends lost 4 bases and 4 bases, in that order; junction bases with no gene match: 2. The CDR3 is 13 residues long. In DNA, the CDR3 is TGCGCCAGCAGCCCAGACAGGGGAGAGACCCAGTACTTC. It translates to CASSPDRGETQYF.

V gene TRBV6-5 combines with J gene TRBJ1-1, with a tentative D call TRBD1 (5 bases). The CDR3 spans 14 residues. The V end lost 7 bases, the J end lost 0 bases, and 12 bases lay between the germline ends. Germline CDR1 and CDR2: MNHEY and SVGAGI. The CDR3 is CASTGGGMNTEAFF. The DNA for the CDR3 is TGTGCCAGCACGGGGGGGGGAATGAACACTGAAGCTTTCTTT.